The 5 T cell receptor beta chains below were found in one sample sequenced in a study of Siglec-9 on CD8 T cells in melanoma. Clones were sequenced by immunoSEQ multiplex PCR, and TCRdb holds only the in-frame ones, with some missing. The repertoire includes over 30,000 clones, approximately 83% of them detected once, and around 1.8% sits in the top ten. Material: Siglec-9- CD8+ T cells sorted from blood. These TCRs come from a human donor in good health.

The rearrangement uses TRBV29-1 and TRBJ2-1, with D perhaps matching TRBD1 (6 bases). This CDR3 spans 11 amino acids. The V and J ends lost 2 bases and 8 bases respectively, with 7 bases between them. The germline CDR1 and CDR2 sequences are SQVTM and ANQGSEA. CDR3 nucleotides: TGCAGCGTTGAACGACAGGATGAGCAGTTCTTC. Residues: CSVERQDEQFF.

The chain uses TRBV14 and TRBJ2-7, with a weak D call TRBD1 (5 bases). Germline V lookup: CDR1 SGHDN, CDR2 FVKESK. The CDR3 is 13 residues long. V was shortened by 0 bases and J by 4 bases, with 7 bases between the two germline ends. The CDR3 loop reads CASSQEQAYEQYF. The CDR3 coding sequence is TGTGCCAGCAGCCAAGAACAGGCATACGAGCAGTACTTC. Based on the CDR3 plus reference TRBV14 and TRBJ2-7, the full variable domain is EAGVTQFPSHSVIEKGQTVTLRCDPISGHDNLYWYRRVMGKEIKFLLHFVKESKQDESGMPNNRFLAERTGGTYSTLKVQPAELEDSGVYFCASSQEQAYEQYFGPGTRLTVT.

The rearrangement uses TRBV7-9 and TRBJ1-2; D is perhaps TRBD1 (5 bases). The CDR3 consists of 16 residues. Trimming cost V 2 bases and J 4 bases, with 17 bases left between them. Germline lookup yields CDR1 SEHNR and CDR2 FQNEAQ (reference sequence). Here the CDR3 reads CASSLPQGALLYGYTF. CDR3 bases: TGTGCCAGCAGCTTACCGCAAGGGGCCCTGCTCTATGGCTACACCTTC.

J is TRBJ2-1 and V is TRBV27; D is unresolved. The germline V and J ends were trimmed by 2 bases and 8 bases, with 13 bases remaining between them. The CDR3 extends over 14 amino acids. The germline V gene has CDR1 MNHEY and CDR2 SMNVEV (reference sequence). CDR3 nucleotides: TGTGCCAGCAGTTTAGGCGAGGCTCCCTATGAGCAGTTCTTC. Translating gives CASSLGEAPYEQFF.

V usage is TRBV9 and J usage is TRBJ1-4, with unresolved D. The germline V and J ends were trimmed by 1 base and 3 bases, with 10 bases remaining between them. The CDR3 is 15 residues long. From germline, CDR1 is SGDLS and CDR2 YYNGEE. CDR3 in amino acids: CASSVYWGSNEKLFF. In DNA form, the CDR3 reads TGTGCCAGCAGCGTATATTGGGGATCTAATGAAAAACTGTTTTTT.